The 9 T cell receptor beta chains below all came from one sample that was sequenced in a study of Graves' ophthalmopathy and Graves' hyperthyroidism. The authors amplified TCR beta CDR3 regions, and they did so from RNA transcripts for repertoire sequencing. Amplification began with first-round RT-PCR using HTBI primers, then second-round multiplex PCR was performed. From the multiplex PCR reads, TCRdb called clonotypes with MiXCR, one entry per CDR3 protein. This sample yields roughly 1.1 million distinct CDR3 sequences, of which 35% to 45% are seen a single time; over 8.5% belongs to the top ten. Input material: peripheral blood or thyroid tissue (not recorded which). The source of these receptors is an adult man with Graves' hyperthyroidism.

This clonotype occurred many times. The V and J genes are TRBV20-1 and TRBJ2-2; no definite D call. V was shortened by 0 bases and J by 4 bases, with 9 bases between the two germline ends. The CDR3 consists of 14 residues. Germline assignment: CDR1 DFQATT and CDR2 SNEGSKA (reference sequence). The CDR3 sequence: CSARDQRPTGELFF. Here the CDR3 DNA reads TGCAGTGCTAGAGATCAGAGACCCACCGGGGAGCTGTTTTTT.

As regards this clonotype: This could be a read error, since a much larger clone is one nucleotide away. The chain employs TRBV7-2 and TRBJ2-7; 8 nucleotides match TRBD1. This CDR3 is built from 14 residues. Germline CDR1 and CDR2: SGHTA and FQGNSA. V lost 5 bases to trimming and J lost 10 bases; unmatched junction nucleotides: 13. The CDR3 here is CASSHRTGIEIQYF. In nucleotides, the CDR3 is TGTGCCAGCAGCCATCGGACAGGGATCGAGATCCAGTACTTC. The whole variable domain, filled in from reference TRBV7-2 and TRBJ2-7, reads GAGVSQSPSNKVTEKGKDVELRCDPISGHTALYWYRQSLGQGLEFLIYFQGNSAPDKSGLPSDRFSAERTGGSVSTLTIQRTQQEDSAVYLCASSHRTGIEIQYFGPGTRLTVT.

The chain couples TRBV28 to TRBJ1-6; 11 nucleotides agree with TRBD1. Germline V gene sequence: CDR1 MDHEN, CDR2 SYDVKM. CDR3 length: 15 residues. V gave up 2 bases and J gave up 10 bases; unmatched junction bases: 4. CDR3 sequence: CASSLGQGARSPLHF. In nucleotides, the CDR3 is TGTGCCAGCAGTTTAGGACAGGGGGCGCGGTCACCCCTCCACTTT.

This clonotype has a single count. A read error is possible here, since a much larger clone lies one base away. V gene TRBV7-9 combines with J gene TRBJ1-5; the D is unclear. The CDR3 covers 14 residues. Germline CDR1 and CDR2: SEHNR and FQNEAQ (reference sequence). Trimming removed 3 bases from V and 0 bases from J, with 6 bases in between. The CDR3 coding sequence is TGTGCCAGCAGCTTTGGCCATAGCAATCAGCCCCAGCATTTT. Its translation is CASSFGHSNQPQHF.

A remark on this clonotype: A much more abundant neighbour one base away suggests this may be a read error. This chain joins TRBV7-9 and TRBJ1-5; D uncertain. V was pared by 5 bases and J by 3 bases, with 14 bases between. This CDR3 spans 15 amino acids. Looked up from germline, CDR1 is SEHNR and CDR2 is FQNEAQ (reference sequence). The CDR3 nucleotides are TGTGCCAGCAGCCCTTCGGGGTTAGTCAATCAGCCCCAGCATTTT. It yields the protein CASSPSGLVNQPQHF.

The CDR3 sequence: CSARAGTGYEQYF. The CDR3 DNA is TGCAGTGCTAGGGCCGGGACAGGGTACGAGCAGTACTTC. The V and J genes are TRBV20-1 and TRBJ2-7, with TRBD1 matching over 9 bases. V was pared by 3 bases and J by 4 bases, with 4 bases of the junction left unmatched. The germline CDR1 and CDR2 sequences are DFQATT and SNEGSKA (reference sequence). This CDR3 has 13 residues.

This clonotype was seen repeatedly, ten times or more. The chain is built from TRBV11-2 and TRBJ1-1, with a possible D match to TRBD1 (6 bases). This CDR3 has 13 residues. The ends were cut back, 8 bases at V and 5 bases at J, with 15 bases in the middle. CDR1 and CDR2 (germline): SGHAT, FQNNGV. In DNA, the CDR3 is TGTGCCAGCGGGGCCGAGGGGGTGACTGAAGCTTTCTTT. It encodes CASGAEGVTEAFF.

This clonotype turned up a few times. The chain has TRBV4-3 and TRBJ2-2; 7 nucleotides agree with TRBD1. Germline V gene sequence: CDR1 LGHNA, CDR2 YSLEER. CDR3 length: 18 amino acids. V dropped 1 base and J dropped 4; count of bases not matched to a gene: 12. The CDR3 loop reads CASSQAHLGGLRTGELFF. The CDR3 DNA reads TGCGCCAGCAGCCAAGCCCACCTAGGGGGCTTGCGCACCGGGGAGCTGTTTTTT.

In DNA form, the CDR3 reads TGCAGTGCCCGTCTCGCTGGCAGTACGCAGTATTTT. Protein: CSARLAGSTQYF. The rearrangement joins TRBV20-1 to TRBJ2-3; D unclear. Germline CDR1 DFQATT, CDR2 SNEGSKA (reference sequence). Between the trimmed V and J ends, which lost 6 bases and 8 bases, there was a span of 15 bases. This CDR3 is 12 amino acids long.